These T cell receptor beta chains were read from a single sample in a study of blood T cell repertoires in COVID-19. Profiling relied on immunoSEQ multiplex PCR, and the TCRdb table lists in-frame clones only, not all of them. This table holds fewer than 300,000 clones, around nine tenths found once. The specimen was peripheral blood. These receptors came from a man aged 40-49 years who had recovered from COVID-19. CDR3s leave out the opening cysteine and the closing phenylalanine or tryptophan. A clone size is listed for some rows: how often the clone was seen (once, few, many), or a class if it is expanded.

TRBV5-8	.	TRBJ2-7	ASSRNRDRESYEQY
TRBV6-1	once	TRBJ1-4	ASSEGQYEKLF
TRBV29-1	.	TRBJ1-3	SVTYVEGPGNTIY
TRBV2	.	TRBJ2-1	ASVASGYNEQF
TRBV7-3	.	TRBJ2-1	ASSLLRLAGGADEQF
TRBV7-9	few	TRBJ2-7	ASSPTGREPYEQY
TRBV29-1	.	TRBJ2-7	SYLTGVEQY
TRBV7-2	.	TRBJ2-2	ASSLPQVTGELF
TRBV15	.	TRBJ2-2	ATSRGNRVVTGELF
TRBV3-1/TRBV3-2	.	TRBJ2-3	ASSLERGLAGGDTQY
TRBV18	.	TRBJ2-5	ASSRRAETQY
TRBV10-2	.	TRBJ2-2	ASSPGGNTGELF
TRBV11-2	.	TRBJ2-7	ASSVQGDNEQY
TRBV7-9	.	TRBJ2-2	ASSLIGGSRTGELF
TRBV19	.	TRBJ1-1	ASSTRPGQGSANTEAF
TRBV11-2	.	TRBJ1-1	ASSLVQGVKAF
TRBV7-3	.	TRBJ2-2	ASRGGRDNTGELF
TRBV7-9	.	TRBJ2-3	ASSPRDTSTDTQY
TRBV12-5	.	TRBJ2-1	ASGSRGLFSYNEQF
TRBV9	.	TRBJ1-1	ASSSRPGGSDNTEAF
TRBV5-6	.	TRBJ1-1	ASSPTGIAEAF
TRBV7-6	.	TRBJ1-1	ASSLISLSSGSTTEAF
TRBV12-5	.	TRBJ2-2	ASVKRETGTGELF
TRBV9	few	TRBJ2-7	ASSVGLILSGGSSYEQY
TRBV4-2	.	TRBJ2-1	ASSPHTGGPGGEQF
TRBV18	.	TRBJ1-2	ASSPSKRAQDNYGYT
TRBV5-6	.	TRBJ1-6	ASSLAQATGFSPLH
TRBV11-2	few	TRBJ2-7	ASSKDNYEQY
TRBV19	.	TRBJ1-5	ASSQKYRGLQPQH
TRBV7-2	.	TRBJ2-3	ASSPMIAADTQY
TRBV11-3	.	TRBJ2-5	ASSRGQETQY
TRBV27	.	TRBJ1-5	ASGQGLQPQH
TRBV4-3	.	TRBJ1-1	ASSQIGQLNTEAF
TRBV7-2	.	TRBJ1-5	ASSLGQGSQPQH
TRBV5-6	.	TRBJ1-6	ASSRDRGDSPLH
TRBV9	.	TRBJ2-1	ASSVVTSGADEQF
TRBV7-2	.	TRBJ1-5	ASSLDQGVGQPQH
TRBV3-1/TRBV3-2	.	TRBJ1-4	ASSARTRANEKLF
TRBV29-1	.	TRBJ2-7	SVLAAAYEQY
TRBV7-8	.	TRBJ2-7	ASSLGLVRDYEQY
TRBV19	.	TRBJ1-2	ASKLGGSGYT
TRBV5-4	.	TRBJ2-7	ASSFRQGALNEQY
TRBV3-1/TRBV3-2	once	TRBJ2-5	ASGGLASQETQY
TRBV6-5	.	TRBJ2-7	ASSSQRTYEQY
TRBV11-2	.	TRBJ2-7	ASSLERISYEQY